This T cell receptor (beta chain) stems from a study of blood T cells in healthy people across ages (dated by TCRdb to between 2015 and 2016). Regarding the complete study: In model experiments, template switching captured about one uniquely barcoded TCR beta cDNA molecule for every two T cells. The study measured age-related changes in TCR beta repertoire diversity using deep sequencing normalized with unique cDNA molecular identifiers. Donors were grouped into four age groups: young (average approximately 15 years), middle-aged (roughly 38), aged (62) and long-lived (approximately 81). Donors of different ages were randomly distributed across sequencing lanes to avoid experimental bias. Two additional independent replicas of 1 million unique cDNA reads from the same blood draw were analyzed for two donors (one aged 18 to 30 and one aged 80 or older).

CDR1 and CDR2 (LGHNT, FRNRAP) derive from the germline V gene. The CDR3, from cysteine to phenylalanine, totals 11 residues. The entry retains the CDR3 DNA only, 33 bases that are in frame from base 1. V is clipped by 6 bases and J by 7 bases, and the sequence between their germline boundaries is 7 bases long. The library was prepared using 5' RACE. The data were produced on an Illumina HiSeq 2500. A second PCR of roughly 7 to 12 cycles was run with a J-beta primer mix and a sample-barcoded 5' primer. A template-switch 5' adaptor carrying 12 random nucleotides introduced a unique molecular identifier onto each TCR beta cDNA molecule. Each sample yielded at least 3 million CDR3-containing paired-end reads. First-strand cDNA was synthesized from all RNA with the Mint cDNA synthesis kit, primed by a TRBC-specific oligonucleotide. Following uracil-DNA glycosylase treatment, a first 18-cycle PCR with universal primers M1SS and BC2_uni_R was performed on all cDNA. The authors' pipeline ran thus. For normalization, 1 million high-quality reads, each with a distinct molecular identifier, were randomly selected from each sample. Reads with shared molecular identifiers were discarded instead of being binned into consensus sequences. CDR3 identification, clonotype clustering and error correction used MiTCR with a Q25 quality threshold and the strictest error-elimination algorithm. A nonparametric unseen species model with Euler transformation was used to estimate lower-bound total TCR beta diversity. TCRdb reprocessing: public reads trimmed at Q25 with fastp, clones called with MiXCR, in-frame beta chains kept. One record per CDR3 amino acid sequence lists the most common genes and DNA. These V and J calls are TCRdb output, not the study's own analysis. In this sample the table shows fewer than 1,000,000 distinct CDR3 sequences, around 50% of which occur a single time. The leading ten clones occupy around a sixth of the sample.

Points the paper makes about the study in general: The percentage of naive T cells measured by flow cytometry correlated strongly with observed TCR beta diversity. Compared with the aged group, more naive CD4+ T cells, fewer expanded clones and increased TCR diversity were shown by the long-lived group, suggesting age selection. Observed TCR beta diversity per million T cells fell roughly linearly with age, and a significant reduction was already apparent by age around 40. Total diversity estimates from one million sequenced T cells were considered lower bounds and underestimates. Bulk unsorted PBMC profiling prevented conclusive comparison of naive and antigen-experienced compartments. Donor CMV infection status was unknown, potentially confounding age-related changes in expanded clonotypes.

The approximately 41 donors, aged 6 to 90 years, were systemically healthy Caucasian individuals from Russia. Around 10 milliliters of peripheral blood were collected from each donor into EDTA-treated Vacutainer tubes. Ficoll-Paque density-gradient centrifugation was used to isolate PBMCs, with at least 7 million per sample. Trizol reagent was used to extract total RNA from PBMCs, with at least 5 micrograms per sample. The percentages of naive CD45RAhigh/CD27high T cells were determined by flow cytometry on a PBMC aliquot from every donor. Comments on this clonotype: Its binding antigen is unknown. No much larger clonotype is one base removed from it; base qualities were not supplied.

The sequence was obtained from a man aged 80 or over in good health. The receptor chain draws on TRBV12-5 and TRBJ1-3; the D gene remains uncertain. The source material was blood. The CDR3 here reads CASGLVNTIYF. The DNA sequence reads TGTGCTAGTGGCCTGGTCAACACCATATATTTT.